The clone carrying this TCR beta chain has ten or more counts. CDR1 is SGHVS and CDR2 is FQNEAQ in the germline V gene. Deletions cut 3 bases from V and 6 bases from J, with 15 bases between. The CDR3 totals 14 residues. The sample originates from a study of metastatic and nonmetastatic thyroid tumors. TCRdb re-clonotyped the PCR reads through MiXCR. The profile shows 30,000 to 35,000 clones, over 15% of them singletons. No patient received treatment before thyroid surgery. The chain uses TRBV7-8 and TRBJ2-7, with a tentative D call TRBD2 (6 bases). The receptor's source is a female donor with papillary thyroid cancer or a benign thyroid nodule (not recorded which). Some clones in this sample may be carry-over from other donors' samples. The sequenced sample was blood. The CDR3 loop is CASSFKAGPVEQYF. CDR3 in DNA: TGTGCCAGCAGCTTCAAGGCGGGACCAGTCGAGCAGTACTTC.